This TCR beta chain was found in a study of CD8 T cells in Susac syndrome. Study overall: Treatment status at blood draw for the Susac syndrome patients was therapy-naive, corticosteroids, or intravenous immunoglobulin alone. Study-wide points: Repertoires of Susac syndrome CD4+ T cells lacked clonal expansion.

The germline V gene has CDR1 GTSNPN and CDR2 SVGIG (reference sequence). This CDR3 contains 17 residues. Trimming at V came to 3 bases and at J to 7 bases, leaving 14 bases not matched to a gene. The recently defined diagnostic criteria for definite or probable disease were met by the Susac syndrome patients. In regard to this clonotype: The antigen remains undetermined.

Random hexamers were used to reverse transcribe the RNA input (0.5 to 1 ug). TCR beta CDR3 was amplified by immunoSEQ covering 54 Vbeta and 13 Jbeta. TCRdb itself ran the immunoSEQ multiplex PCR reads through MiXCR, one entry per CDR3 protein. The profile covers 210,000 or so distinct CDR3 sequences, with around 93% appearing a single time and around 0.16% taken by the ten largest. The chain links TRBV30 to TRBJ1-6, with 8 bases lining up with TRBD1. Sample: CD4+ T cells from PBMCs. The sequence was collected from a human donor with Susac syndrome. The CDR3 DNA sequence: TGTGCCTGGAGATCTCTGGGGCAGGGGGCAAGAAATTCACCCCTCCACTTT. Its translation: CAWRSLGQGARNSPLHF.